The 10 T cell receptor beta chains below all came from one sample that was sequenced in a study of T cell clusters in autoimmune cytopenias. Tens of thousands of genome equivalents of blood DNA were amplified for TRB. TRB was amplified by touch-down multiplex PCR, primer pools A and B combined. After re-calling the multiplex PCR reads, TCRdb lists one entry per CDR3 protein, DNA absent. The sample has nearly 15,000 distinct CDR3 sequences. This sample was also put to use in a study of T cell repertoires in aging, cancer and after chemotherapy.

The sequencing sample was made of peripheral blood. These receptors originate from a human donor in good health.

The V and J genes are TRBV27 and TRBJ2-5; TCRdb proposes TRBD1, but this gene call is untestable without DNA. The length of the CDR3 is 15 residues. The V gene's germline CDR1 is MNHEY and CDR2 SMNVEV (reference sequence). CDR3 amino acids: CASSGDRGQQETQYF.

The V and J genes are TRBV27 and TRBJ1-5; checking the TCRdb D call of TRBD1 is not possible without DNA. Germline V gives CDR1 MNHEY, CDR2 SMNVEV (reference sequence). This CDR3 spans 14 amino acids. The CDR3 sequence: CASSSPLRGQPQHF.

V is TRBV11-3 and J is TRBJ2-3. The CDR3 runs to 12 residues. Germline CDR1 SGHNT, CDR2 YENEEA. The CDR3 loop is CASSRADNTQYF.

This chain connects TRBV18 to TRBJ2-2. This CDR3 spans 11 amino acids. From germline, CDR1 is KGHSH and CDR2 LQKENI. This CDR3 reads CASSPRGELFF.

V and J are TRBV18 and TRBJ2-1; the TCRdb D gene call, TRBD2, has no DNA to confirm it. The CDR3 has 16 residues. Per the germline V gene, CDR1 is KGHSH and CDR2 is LQKENI. This chain's CDR3 is CASSPATSGRWNEQFF.

The V gene is TRBV27, the J gene TRBJ1-4; TCRdb indicates TRBD1, and absent DNA this call remains unverified. In germline, CDR1 is MNHEY, CDR2 SMNVEV (reference sequence). This CDR3 region has 14 residues. The CDR3 reads CASTKGGLNEKLFF.

The chain combines TRBV6-1 with TRBJ1-2; there is no DNA to check the TCRdb D call of TRBD1. The CDR3 has 15 amino acids. Germline V gives CDR1 MNHNS, CDR2 SASEGT. CDR3 region: CASSEWTGTQRGYTF.

V usage is TRBV6-5 and J usage is TRBJ1-2; without DNA, the TCRdb call of TRBD1 cannot be checked. The germline CDR1 and CDR2 sequences are MNHEY and SVGAGI. CDR3 size: 15 residues. CDR3 sequence reads: CASSISGGGSWGYTF.

The J gene is TRBJ2-2, the V gene TRBV18; as DNA is missing, the TRBD1 call by TCRdb cannot be tested. This CDR3 is built from 14 residues. Looked up from germline, CDR1 is KGHSH and CDR2 is LQKENI. The CDR3 here is CASSLNRGHGELFF.

V and J are TRBV6-2 or TRBV6-3 and TRBJ1-1. Germline V lookup: CDR1 MNHEY, CDR2 SVGEGT. The CDR3 covers 14 residues. CDR3 residues: CASSPFIGRTEAFF.